This T cell receptor (beta chain) was sequenced during a study of blood T cell repertoires in COVID-19. In the study overall: Donors in the United States, Italy and Spain gave samples during acute or convalescent COVID-19.

This CDR3 is 13 amino acids long. The V end lost 5 bases, the J end lost 7 bases, and 9 bases lay between the germline ends. This clone was observed once. Per the study methods: For nucleated cells, counts were estimated from reference gene primer amplification. Generated by immunoSEQ multiplex PCR, the TCRdb table keeps only in-frame clones and is missing some. D and trimming were read from the DNA, whereas the V and J calls and clone size are those reported in that table. The table has about 110,000 clones, 60% to 80% seen once. The rearrangement uses TRBV12-3 or TRBV12-4 and TRBJ1-6; tentatively, D is TRBD1 (6 bases). Sequences were obtained from peripheral blood. This sequence originates from a human donor with acute or convalescent COVID-19. The donor label of this sample is uncertain. The CDR3 DNA reads as TGTGCCAGCAGTAGGACAGTGAATTCACCCCTCCACTTT. As protein: CASSRTVNSPLHF.